This is a list of T cell receptor beta chains from one sample in a study of T cells in Graves' hyperthyroidism and ophthalmopathy. A single record per CDR3 protein comes from TCRdb applying MiXCR to the multiplex PCR reads. The sample holds about 290,000 distinct CDR3 sequences; less than 20% are singletons and the top ten take 35% to 40%. Sample: blood. The receptors here all came from a man between 45 and 60 years old with Graves' ophthalmopathy. The CDR3 runs from the conserved cysteine through the conserved F or W. Each record gives: V gene, clone size, J gene, D gene, CDR3 DNA, CDR3 protein. The D gene is left open where the match is weak. Only some rows state a clone size, as once, few, many or a class for expanded clones.

TRBV14	few	TRBJ2-1	TRBD2	TGTGCCAGCAGCCAAGTAGCGGGAGGTGTCAATGAGCAGTTCTTC	CASSQVAGGVNEQFF
TRBV7-3	NA	TRBJ2-6	TRBD1	TGTGCCAGCGGACAGGGCTCTGGGGCCAACGTCCTGACTTTC	CASGQGSGANVLTF
TRBV9	few	TRBJ2-1	NA	TGTGCCAGCAGCCCACCGACTGGGGGAGGCAAGGGAAGCTCCTACAATGAGCAGTTCTTC	CASSPPTGGGKGSSYNEQFF
TRBV10-2	NA	TRBJ2-7	TRBD2	TGCGCCAGCAGTCGGACTAGCGGGTCCTCCTACGAGCAGTACTTC	CASSRTSGSSYEQYF
TRBV5-1	many	TRBJ2-7	TRBD1	TGCGCCAGCAGCTTGAGGGGACAGGGATCTTACGAGCAGTACTTC	CASSLRGQGSYEQYF
TRBV14	NA	TRBJ2-3	TRBD1	TGTGCCAGCAGCCCGGGGACAGGGGGCATGGACACGCAGTATTTT	CASSPGTGGMDTQYF
TRBV28	many	TRBJ1-5	TRBD1	TGTGCCAGCAGTTATGGACAGGGGAACAATCAGCCCCAGCATTTT	CASSYGQGNNQPQHF
TRBV2	NA	TRBJ1-1	NA	TGTGCCAGCAGTGTTATAAACACTGAAGCTTTCTTT	CASSVINTEAFF
TRBV30	few	TRBJ2-1	NA	TGTGCCTGGAGTGTAGCGTCGTTCGGGCAGTTCTTC	CAWSVASFGQFF
TRBV27	many	TRBJ1-6	TRBD1	TGTGCCAGCAGTTTATATACCGGACCGACAGGGTTGAATTCACCCCTCCACTTT	CASSLYTGPTGLNSPLHF
TRBV4-1	few	TRBJ1-5	TRBD1	TGCGCCAGCAGCCAAGTACAGGGGGCGCTGGGTCAGCCCCAGCATTTT	CASSQVQGALGQPQHF
TRBV18	many	TRBJ2-5	NA	TGTGCCAGCTCCCCCGGGACTCTCCAAGAGACCCAGTACTTC	CASSPGTLQETQYF
TRBV7-9	NA	TRBJ2-2	TRBD2	TGTGCCAGCAGCTTAGCGCTTAGCGGGCCGAACACCGGGGAGCTGTTTTTT	CASSLALSGPNTGELFF
TRBV20-1	few	TRBJ2-2	TRBD2	TGCAGTGCTAGAGTTCTAGCGGGTCGGAACACCGGGGAGCTGTTTTTT	CSARVLAGRNTGELFF
TRBV4-1	NA	TRBJ1-1	TRBD1	TGCGCCAGCAGCCCTGTGACAGGGACTACTGAAGCTTTCTTT	CASSPVTGTTEAFF
TRBV7-6	many	TRBJ2-3	NA	TGTGCCAGCAGCTTGGGAGGGGGGGCCACAGATACGCAGTATTTT	CASSLGGGATDTQYF
TRBV28	NA	TRBJ2-1	TRBD2	TGTGCCAGCAGCCTGACCGGGACTAGCGGAAATGAGCAGTTCTTC	CASSLTGTSGNEQFF
TRBV12-3/TRBV12-4	NA	TRBJ2-1	NA	TGTGCCAGCAGTTTGGTCCGCTTAGAGCAGTTCTTC	CASSLVRLEQFF
TRBV19	few	TRBJ2-1	NA	TGTGCCAGTAGTATCGGCGGGAAGTGGTACAATGAGCAGTTCTTC	CASSIGGKWYNEQFF
TRBV2	many	TRBJ1-1	NA	TGTGCCAGCAGGGGGCCGGGAGGGGTAGGAACTGAAGCTTTCTTT	CASRGPGGVGTEAFF
TRBV20-1	NA	TRBJ2-2	NA	TGCAGTGCTCCCAGGGATCCCGGGGAGCTGTTTTTT	CSAPRDPGELFF
TRBV7-3	few	TRBJ2-1	TRBD2	TGTGCCAGCAGCTTAGTTATAGCGGGAGGGCCAGGGAACTACAATGAGCAGTTCTTC	CASSLVIAGGPGNYNEQFF
TRBV3-1	many	TRBJ2-5	NA	TGTGCCAGCAGCCGAGTGGGACAATCGACCCAGTACTTC	CASSRVGQSTQYF
TRBV6-1	many	TRBJ2-2	NA	TGTGCCAGCAGGACGGAGAACACCGGGGAGCTGTTTTTT	CASRTENTGELFF
TRBV10-3	once	TRBJ2-7	NA	TGTGCCATCAGTGAGTCGAAGGGATTCTACGAGCAGTACTTC	CAISESKGFYEQYF
TRBV2	many	TRBJ1-5	NA	TGTGCCAGCAGTGAAGTCTCGTATCAGCCCCAGCATTTT	CASSEVSYQPQHF
TRBV12-3/TRBV12-4	many	TRBJ1-1	NA	TGTGCCAGCAGTCCTTCTGTAGGGGTGAACACTGAAGCTTTCTTT	CASSPSVGVNTEAFF
TRBV5-5	NA	TRBJ1-5	NA	TGTGCCAGCAGCTTGGGCCAACCGGGAAAAGGGAATCAGCCCCAGCATTTT	CASSLGQPGKGNQPQHF
TRBV28	few	TRBJ2-1	NA	TGTGCCAGCTACAGGACCGGGACGGCCTCCTACAATGAGCAGTTCTTC	CASYRTGTASYNEQFF
TRBV7-9	NA	TRBJ1-1	TRBD1	TGTGCCAGCAGTTACGGACAGGGCGATGAAGCTTTCTTT	CASSYGQGDEAFF
TRBV7-8	many	TRBJ1-2	TRBD1	TGTGCCAGCAGCTTTGTTCCTGACGGACAGGGGGTGGAGGGCTACACCTTC	CASSFVPDGQGVEGYTF
TRBV29-1	NA	TRBJ2-3	NA	TGCAGCGCAAGACCCGGGCAGGATACGCAGTATTTT	CSARPGQDTQYF
TRBV7-2	few	TRBJ2-3	TRBD2	TGTGCCAGCAGCTCAAAGCGGGAGGGCATGAATACGCAGTATTTT	CASSSKREGMNTQYF
TRBV2	few	TRBJ2-1	TRBD2	TGTGCCAGCTCAGCCAGACCCGGGACACGACTAGCGGGAGGGTACAATGAGCAGTTCTTC	CASSARPGTRLAGGYNEQFF
TRBV28	few	TRBJ2-1	NA	TGTGCCTCGGTAGAAGGGGAGCGTAGCGAGCAGTTCTTC	CASVEGERSEQFF
TRBV28	many	TRBJ2-1	NA	TGTGCCAGCAGTTCCCCGGGGAGCGCCTTTGGTAATGAGCAGTTCTTC	CASSSPGSAFGNEQFF
TRBV29-1	NA	TRBJ2-7	NA	TGCAGCGTTGAAGGGCTTGGTGGGTCCAGCTCCTACGAGCAGTACTTC	CSVEGLGGSSSYEQYF
TRBV20-1	NA	TRBJ2-1	NA	TGCAGTGCGAACGACTTACTACGGAATGAGCAGTTCTTC	CSANDLLRNEQFF
TRBV10-3	NA	TRBJ1-2	NA	TGTGCCATCAACAGCCCTAACTATGGCTACACCTTC	CAINSPNYGYTF
TRBV20-1	few	TRBJ2-7	NA	TGCAGTGCTTTTGAATCCGGGACACATTATTACGAGCAGTACTTC	CSAFESGTHYYEQYF
TRBV6-1	many	TRBJ2-3	TRBD2	TGTGCCAGCAGAGCCAGACTCACTAGCGGGAAGGCGATAGATACGCAGTATTTT	CASRARLTSGKAIDTQYF
TRBV12-3/TRBV12-4	NA	TRBJ1-5	NA	TGTGCCAGCAGTTTTCAGGGCAATCAGCCCCAGCATTTT	CASSFQGNQPQHF
TRBV27	few	TRBJ2-1	TRBD1	TGTGCCAGCAGCCAGACAGGGTCTCTTCGCAATGAGCAGTTCTTC	CASSQTGSLRNEQFF
TRBV18	many	TRBJ2-5	NA	TGTGCCAGCTCACCACAAGGGGCAGAGACCCAGTACTTC	CASSPQGAETQYF
TRBV20-1	NA	TRBJ2-3	NA	TGCAGTGCTAGGGAGGGCAGAGATACGCAGTATTTT	CSAREGRDTQYF
TRBV24-1	many	TRBJ2-2	NA	TGTGCCACCAGTGAAGGATGGGGGCGTAAAGGGACCGGGGAGCTGTTTTTT	CATSEGWGRKGTGELFF
TRBV2	many	TRBJ1-1	TRBD1	TGTGCCAGCAGCGACGACAGGGATCGATACACTGAAGCTTTCTTT	CASSDDRDRYTEAFF
TRBV7-9	NA	TRBJ1-1	NA	TGTGCCAGCAGCCCTCATACAGGAGAGAACACTGAAGCTTTCTTT	CASSPHTGENTEAFF
TRBV7-9	NA	TRBJ2-7	NA	TGTGCCAGCAGCCCATCCTTTGGGAACGAGCAGTACTTC	CASSPSFGNEQYF
TRBV20-1	many	TRBJ1-1	NA	TGCAGTGCCAGGGGCTATAACACTGAAGCTTTCTTT	CSARGYNTEAFF
TRBV2	medium-sized	TRBJ1-1	TRBD1	TGTGCCAGCAGCCCGGGACAGACGATCACTGAAGCTTTCTTT	CASSPGQTITEAFF
TRBV9	NA	TRBJ2-1	NA	TGTGCCAGCAGCGTAACAGTGATCTACAATGAGCAGTTCTTC	CASSVTVIYNEQFF
TRBV11-2	many	TRBJ2-3	NA	TGTGCCAGCCTCAAGGGGGGGGCGCAGTATTTT	CASLKGGAQYF
TRBV3-1	NA	TRBJ1-5	NA	TGTGCCAGCAGCCCCTTCGGGAGCAATCAGCCCCAGCATTTT	CASSPFGSNQPQHF